A single sample is the source of the 26 T cell receptor beta chains below, sequenced in a study of T cell repertoires in cytomegalovirus infection. TCRdb reanalysed the reads using MiXCR and keeps one entry per CDR3 protein. The table shows under 300,000 distinct CDR3 sequences, with over 15% occurring only once. Source material: CD8+ T cells from PBMCs. The source is a human donor in good health (CMV status not recorded). Some clones in this sample may be carry-over from other donors' samples.

Ten or more counts support this clonotype. The chain has TRBV7-9 and TRBJ2-7, with 7 bases fitting TRBD1. In germline, CDR1 is SEHNR, CDR2 FQNEAQ (reference sequence). This CDR3 is 12 amino acids long. Trimming cost V 6 bases and J 3 bases; bases outside gene matches: 2. CDR3 protein: CASSWDSYEQYF. The CDR3 nucleotides read TGTGCCAGCAGTTGGGACAGCTACGAGCAGTACTTC.

The chain combines TRBV6-2 or TRBV6-3 with TRBJ2-7; 9 bases map to TRBD2. V was clipped by 4 bases and J by 6 bases; unmatched bases: 7. Germline CDR1 reads MNHEY; CDR2 reads SVGEGT. The CDR3 loop spans 14 amino acids. The CDR3 loop reads CASSWGLAGIEQYF. The DNA of the CDR3 is TGTGCCAGCAGTTGGGGACTAGCAGGGATCGAGCAGTACTTC.

This clonotype was observed a handful of times. The chain couples TRBV5-6 to TRBJ2-1; D not resolved. V lost 6 bases and J lost 5, with 12 bases in between. Germline V gives CDR1 SGHDT, CDR2 YYEEEE. This CDR3 comprises 13 residues. The CDR3 spells CASTSQEHNEQFF. The DNA of the CDR3 is TGTGCCAGCACCTCGCAGGAACACAATGAGCAGTTCTTC.

This clonotype was observed many times. The rearrangement links TRBV7-9 to TRBJ2-5; D ambiguous. This CDR3 spans 12 amino acids. V was pared by 5 bases and J by 4 bases, with 8 bases between. Germline V lookup: CDR1 SEHNR, CDR2 FQNEAQ (reference sequence). The CDR3 DNA sequence: TGTGCCAGCAGCATACAACCAGAGACCCAGTACTTC. This codes for CASSIQPETQYF.

This clonotype turned up a few times. The V gene is TRBV6-4, the J gene TRBJ2-3; 15 bases align to TRBD2. This CDR3 has 17 amino acids. With V trimmed by 5 bases and J by 2 bases, 5 bases remained unmatched. Germline assignment: CDR1 MRHNA and CDR2 SNTAGT. The CDR3 region has the DNA TGTGCCAGCAGTCCCGGGACTAGCGGGGGGACCACAGATACGCAGTATTTT. As protein: CASSPGTSGGTTDTQYF.

This clonotype has at least ten counts. The chain recombines TRBV28 with TRBJ2-6, with TRBD2 identical over 8 bases. After removal of 5 bases from V and 4 bases from J, the junction contained 7 bases not matched to a gene. CDR1 and CDR2 (germline): MDHEN, SYDVKM. The CDR3 contains 16 residues. The CDR3 protein is CASSPGGASGANVLTF. The CDR3 nucleotides read TGTGCCAGCAGTCCGGGGGGGGCGTCGGGGGCCAACGTCCTGACTTTC.

This clonotype has at least ten counts. The chain links TRBV6-6 to TRBJ1-1, with 9 bases matching TRBD1. V trimming: 11 bases; J trimming: 7 bases; junction bases outside the gene matches: 5. Germline V gene data show CDR1 as MNHNY and CDR2 as SVGAGI (reference sequence). CDR3 length: 11 amino acids. DNA for the CDR3: TGTGCCTCGACAGGGGGGATTGAAGCTTTCTTT. Its translation is CASTGGIEAFF.

As to this clonotype: The conserved phenylalanine or tryptophan normally closing the CDR3 is absent here, so this likely arose from a read error. The gene calls are TRBV11-2 and TRBJ1-6, with D possibly TRBD1 on 5 matching bases. Per the germline V gene, CDR1 is SGHAT and CDR2 is FQNNGV. V was pared by 1 base and J by 7 bases, with 8 bases between. The CDR3 is 14 amino acids. The CDR3 sequence: CASSLVAGNSPLHS. CDR3 DNA sequence: TGTGCCAGCAGCTTAGTGGCAGGGAATTCACCCCTCCACTCT.

This clonotype came up many times. CDR3 sequence reads: CASSARPNEQFF. Written as DNA, the CDR3 is TGTGCCAGCAGTGCACGCCCCAATGAGCAGTTCTTC. The V call is TRBV27, the J call TRBJ2-1; D is undetermined. The CDR3 is 12 amino acids. Trimming cost V 5 bases and J 6 bases, with 8 bases left between them. The germline CDR1 and CDR2 sequences are MNHEY and SMNVEV (reference sequence).

In this sample, this clonotype turned up a few times. This sequence joins TRBV10-3 and TRBJ2-1; 7 bases map to TRBD2. CDR3 length equals 17 residues. In germline, CDR1 is ENHRY, CDR2 SYGVKD. V gave up 0 bases and J gave up 4 bases; unmatched junction bases: 9. This chain's CDR3 is CAISESSLAAIYNEQFF. CDR3 nucleotide sequence: TGTGCCATCAGTGAGTCGAGTCTAGCGGCGATTTACAATGAGCAGTTCTTC.

This clonotype has more than one count but fewer than ten. The V and J genes are TRBV7-9 and TRBJ2-1; TRBD1 agrees at 7 bases. V lost 1 base and J lost 6; bases outside the gene matches: 12. The CDR3 contains 17 residues. CDR1 SEHNR and CDR2 FQNEAQ come from the germline V gene (reference sequence). CDR3 residues: CASSLVPGTVVGNEQFF. The CDR3 bases are TGTGCCAGCAGCTTAGTACCCGGGACAGTGGTCGGCAATGAGCAGTTCTTC.

This chain connects TRBV6-5 to TRBJ1-4, with D perhaps TRBD1 (6 bases). The CDR3 sequence is 13 residues long. Trimming took off 4 bases at V and 5 bases at J, with 8 bases between the two ends. Looked up from germline, CDR1 is MNHEY and CDR2 is SVGAGI. DNA for the CDR3: TGTGCCAGCAGTTCGGGACAAAATGAAAAACTGTTTTTT. It specifies CASSSGQNEKLFF.

This clonotype has a count of ten or more. As DNA, the CDR3 is TGTGCCAGCAGTACCCCGGGACAGGGAGTGATACTCGGCACAGATACGCAGTATTTT. Its translation is CASSTPGQGVILGTDTQYF. J is TRBJ2-3 and V is TRBV6-2 or TRBV6-3; 9 bases are a match to TRBD1. Looked up from germline, CDR1 is MNHEY and CDR2 is SVGEGT. Trimming cost V 5 bases and J 1 base; bases outside gene matches: 16. The CDR3 extends over 19 amino acids.

The J gene is TRBJ2-1, the V gene TRBV10-2; possibly TRBD2 for D (5 bases). The CDR3 contains 13 residues. The V and J ends lost 10 bases and 2 bases respectively, with 12 bases between them. CDR1 and CDR2 from the germline V gene are WSHSY and SAAADI. This CDR3 reads CATSSGTYNEQFF. The CDR3 region has the DNA TGCGCCACGAGCTCCGGGACCTACAATGAGCAGTTCTTC.

V and J are TRBV28 and TRBJ2-2; D might be TRBD1 or TRBD2, each matching 5 bases. V lost 2 bases to trimming and J lost 5 bases, with 9 bases between them. Germline loops: CDR1 MDHEN, CDR2 SYDVKM. This CDR3 comprises 14 residues. Here the CDR3 reads CASSLVWGTGELFF. CDR3 nucleotide sequence: TGTGCCAGCAGTTTAGTCTGGGGGACCGGGGAGCTGTTTTTT.

This clonotype came up many times. The chain uses TRBV7-6 and TRBJ2-3; possible D gene TRBD2, 5 bases. Looked up from germline, CDR1 is SGHVS and CDR2 is FNYEAQ. V dropped 1 base and J dropped 8 bases, with 10 bases sitting between them. This CDR3 has 13 amino acids. CDR3 sequence (DNA): TGTGCCAGCAGCTTAGTTGGTGCGGGTACGCAGTATTTT. This encodes CASSLVGAGTQYF.

The chain is built from TRBV9 and TRBJ1-1, with no clear D. The V and J ends lost 4 bases and 0 bases respectively, with 10 bases between them. The CDR3 loop spans 14 amino acids. Germline CDR1 SGDLS, CDR2 YYNGEE. As DNA, the CDR3 is TGTGCCAGCAGCCCCACCCCAATGAACACTGAAGCTTTCTTT. As protein: CASSPTPMNTEAFF. Full variable domain (outside the CDR3, taken from reference TRBV9 and TRBJ1-1): DSGVTQTPKHLITATGQRVTLRCSPRSGDLSVYWYQQSLDQGLQFLIQYYNGEERAKGNILERFSAQQFPDLHSELNLSSLELGDSALYFCASSPTPMNTEAFFGQGTRLTVV.

This clonotype has at least ten counts. The CDR3 here is CASRLLAAQPQETQYF. CDR3 DNA: TGTGCCAGCAGATTACTAGCTGCGCAACCTCAAGAGACCCAGTACTTC. The gene calls are TRBV28 and TRBJ2-5; tentative D call: TRBD2 (6 bases). Germline values: CDR1 MDHEN, CDR2 SYDVKM. The CDR3 has 16 residues. Trimming cost V 6 bases and J 2 bases, with 19 bases left between them.

This clonotype was picked up many times. This chain links TRBV20-1 with TRBJ2-1; D remains unclear. CDR3 length: 15 amino acids. V dropped 1 base and J dropped 2 bases, with 12 bases sitting between them. CDR1 and CDR2 from the germline V gene are DFQATT and SNEGSKA (reference sequence). The CDR3 DNA reads as TGCAGTGCTAGAGTGGTTTCCGAGGCCTACAATGAGCAGTTCTTC. It specifies CSARVVSEAYNEQFF.

At least ten counts were recorded for this clonotype. The chain couples TRBV7-8 to TRBJ2-3; 12 nucleotides agree with TRBD1. The CDR3 contains 20 residues. V shed 2 bases, J shed 0 bases, and the junction held 12 bases outside the gene matches. Germline V gene lookup returns CDR1 SGHVS and CDR2 FQNEAQ. This CDR3 reads CASSLPEAGQGAPSTDTQYF. CDR3 coding DNA: TGTGCCAGCAGCTTACCGGAAGCGGGACAGGGGGCGCCGAGCACAGATACGCAGTATTTT.

The table lists this clonotype with many counts. The V call is TRBV6-5, the J call TRBJ2-6, with no clear D. The CDR3 is made up of 16 amino acids. Trimming shortened V by 2 bases and J by 0 bases, and 8 bases separated the two germline ends. Germline loops: CDR1 MNHEY, CDR2 SVGAGI. CDR3 coding DNA: TGTGCCAGCAGTTACGGGCCTGTCTCTGGGGCCAACGTCCTGACTTTC. Protein: CASSYGPVSGANVLTF.

This clonotype showed up just a few times. One end of the junction varies from germline; a read error may be responsible. The gene calls are TRBV4-1 and TRBJ1-5; no definite D call. There are 18 residues in the CDR3. Germline V lookup: CDR1 MGHRA, CDR2 YSYEKL. The CDR3 sequence: CASSQYPGNGESNQPQHF. CDR3 sequence (DNA): TGTGCCAGCAGCCAATACCCGGGGAACGGGGAAAGCAATCAGCCCCAGCATTTT.

This clonotype was found many times. This chain uses TRBV7-9 with TRBJ1-1, with D uncertain. Deletions cut 1 base from V and 5 bases from J, with 5 bases between. Per germline, CDR1 SEHNR and CDR2 FQNEAQ (reference sequence). The CDR3 totals 12 residues. CDR3 in amino acids: CASSLEATEAFF. The DNA of the CDR3 is TGTGCCAGCAGCTTAGAGGCTACTGAAGCTTTCTTT.

The V gene is TRBV28, the J gene TRBJ2-7; TRBD2 matches 7 bases. This CDR3 has 16 residues. The V gene end was trimmed by 4 bases and the J gene end by 7 bases; junction bases not matched to a gene: 16. Looked up from germline, CDR1 is MDHEN and CDR2 is SYDVKM. CDR3 sequence (DNA): TGTGCCAGCAGTTCCCCCTTCGAGGCGGGGGTTAGTGAGCAGTACTTC. The encoded protein is CASSSPFEAGVSEQYF.

V and J are TRBV27 and TRBJ2-1; 7 bases are a match to TRBD1. The junction had 1 base not matched to a gene; V was cut back by 0 bases and J by 2 bases. The germline CDR1 and CDR2 sequences are MNHEY and SMNVEV (reference sequence). The CDR3 is made up of 15 amino acids. The chain's CDR3 is CASSLSGTAYNEQFF. CDR3 sequence (DNA): TGTGCCAGCAGTTTATCCGGGACAGCCTACAATGAGCAGTTCTTC.

As to this clonotype: This may be a read error: a much more frequent sequence differs by one nucleotide. The chain couples TRBV12-5 to TRBJ2-2; possible D gene TRBD2, 6 bases. From germline, CDR1 is LGHNT and CDR2 FRNRAP. The CDR3 length is 12 residues. For the CDR3, the DNA is TGTGCTAGTGCCACGGACACCGGGGGGCTGTTTTTT. Its protein is CASATDTGGLFF.